This T cell receptor beta chain was retrieved from a study of cytotoxic CD8 clonotypes in ibrutinib-treated CLL (TCRdb year 2021). Looking at the study overall: In this cohort, 15 or so patients were treatment-naive and ten to eleven were relapsed/refractory, while 17 to 18 had unmutated IGHV. Partial responses were observed in roughly 24 patients and complete responses in 2; after a median follow-up of 68 months, remission was maintained in 14 patients and progression was observed in about twelve. Response samples were obtained after a median of approximately twelve months of treatment, with a range of roughly 6 to 40 months. On average, each sample had roughly 230,000 productive templates and approximately 100,000 productive rearrangements. Of the approximately 87 participants in the trial, about two dozen had longitudinal samples available. Cryopreserved peripheral blood mononuclear cells were obtained before treatment, at response, and at either sustained remission or disease progression. Every remission and progressive disease sample was obtained while ibrutinib was still being received by the patients. Study-wide conclusions, independent of this receptor: Baseline clonality was found to be higher than that of age-matched healthy donors and was strongly correlated with circulating CD8+ T-cell counts. Sustained-remission and progressing patients did not have matched sampling times, and lymph node repertoires were not examined. Public clonotypes were found to be uncommon and were observed to contract or remain stable during treatment; the increase in clonality was shown to reflect expansion of private clonotypes at ibrutinib response. Clonality rose at ibrutinib response, remained stable during sustained remission, and dropped back toward baseline at progression.

The goal of deep resolution MiSeq sequencing was a depth between 1 in 1 million and 1 in 200,000 T cells, and coverage averaged 10x per clonotype. TCR beta libraries were generated with the immunoSEQ hsTCRB Kit. The authors' pipeline ran thus. The data were analyzed with ImmunoSEQ Analyzer and ImmunoSEQ Data Assistant, and V, D and J gene assignments followed IMGT definitions. Clonality, which ranges from 0 to 1, was calculated by subtracting the normalized Shannon entropy of productive rearrangement frequencies from one. Only overrepresented clonotypes making up at least 0.05% of the repertoire of each patient were included in the public clonotype analysis. Some twelve repertoires from age-matched healthy donors, obtained from immuneACCESS, served as clonality controls. TCRdb obtained this table from immuneACCESS and retained in-frame rearrangements with V and J assigned. These tables miss some clones; where compared with another copy, unresolved V genes account for less than half of the shortfall, and the remainder is unexplained. V, J and clone size were drawn from that table, and D and trimming were deduced from the DNA. The sample table lists about 300,000 clones, about 64% of them with a count of one. The top ten constitute 5% to 6.5% of the sample.

For TCR beta library preparation, 1.5 to 2.5 micrograms of genomic DNA were extracted from the cryopreserved PBMCs. Longitudinal blood samples from CLL patients on ibrutinib monotherapy underwent high-throughput TCR beta sequencing. Patients were enrolled in a phase 2 open-label single-center ibrutinib monotherapy trial. CDR1 SQVTM and CDR2 ANQGSEA were looked up in the germline V gene. The CDR3 has 11 amino acids, counting the end cysteine and phenylalanine. The DNA shown is the 33-base CDR3, in frame from base 1. Cut back by 7 bases and 3 bases, the V and J ends lie 6 bases apart. Note on this clone: No cognate antigen has been identified for it. Base-call qualities are not available, and no considerably larger clone is one nucleotide away.

The sample in question was PBMCs, obtained after 36 months of ibrutinib treatment. This clonotype was obtained from a human donor with chronic lymphocytic leukemia. This chain is built from TRBV29-1 and TRBJ2-2; the D gene cannot be resolved reliably. The CDR3 region: CSGIYTGELFF. In nucleotides, the sequence is TGCAGCGGTATCTACACCGGGGAGCTGTTTTTT.